This T cell receptor (beta chain) was identified in a study of T cell repertoires in cytomegalovirus infection. Trimming cost V 4 bases and J 5 bases, with 29 bases left between them. Per the germline V gene, CDR1 is WSHSY and CDR2 is SAAADI. This CDR3 is 19 amino acids long. This clonotype was counted at least ten times. Its antigen is not known. One entry per CDR3 protein, called by TCRdb with MiXCR from the reads. This repertoire shows some 800,000 distinct CDR3 sequences, 30% to 35% found once; its top ten account for 9.5% to 15%. V is TRBV10-2 and J is TRBJ1-2; D might be TRBD1 (5 bases). This receptor was taken from a human donor in good health (CMV status not recorded). Some clones in this sample may be carry-over from other donors' samples. The sequences come from cultured CD8+ T cells from PBMCs, collected from culture after CMV antigen stimulation. CDR3 DNA: TGCGCCAGCAGTGTTTTTGAGGATCCGCCCAACGGGACTGATTATGGCTACACCTTC. Protein sequence: CASSVFEDPPNGTDYGYTF.